The clone carrying this T cell receptor beta chain has ten or more counts. This entry is derived from a study of blood T cell repertoires in COVID-19. The overall study: Samples representing acute and convalescent COVID-19 were sourced from the United States, Italy and Spain.

Original handling: Reference gene primers were amplified, and this amplification served to estimate nucleated cell counts. Measured with immunoSEQ multiplex PCR; TCRdb has only the in-frame clones, and not every one. That table furnishes V, J and clone size, whereas the DNA furnished D and trimming. This table holds 100,000 or so clones, about 90% found once. Patients at the Seattle site were enrolled during active infection and followed longitudinally. The source is a woman aged 50 to 65 with COVID-19, enrolled during active disease. The sample was peripheral blood.

CDR3 region: CASSRSRDTAEGATF. CDR3 nucleotides: TGTGCCAGTAGTCGCTCCCGGGACACGGCGGAAGGCGCCACCTTC. The gene calls are TRBV19 and TRBJ1-2; a possible D gene is TRBD1 (6 bases). Trimming removed 5 bases from V and 13 bases from J, with 26 bases in between. The germline gives CDR1 LNHDA, CDR2 SQIVND (reference sequence). The CDR3 consists of 15 residues.